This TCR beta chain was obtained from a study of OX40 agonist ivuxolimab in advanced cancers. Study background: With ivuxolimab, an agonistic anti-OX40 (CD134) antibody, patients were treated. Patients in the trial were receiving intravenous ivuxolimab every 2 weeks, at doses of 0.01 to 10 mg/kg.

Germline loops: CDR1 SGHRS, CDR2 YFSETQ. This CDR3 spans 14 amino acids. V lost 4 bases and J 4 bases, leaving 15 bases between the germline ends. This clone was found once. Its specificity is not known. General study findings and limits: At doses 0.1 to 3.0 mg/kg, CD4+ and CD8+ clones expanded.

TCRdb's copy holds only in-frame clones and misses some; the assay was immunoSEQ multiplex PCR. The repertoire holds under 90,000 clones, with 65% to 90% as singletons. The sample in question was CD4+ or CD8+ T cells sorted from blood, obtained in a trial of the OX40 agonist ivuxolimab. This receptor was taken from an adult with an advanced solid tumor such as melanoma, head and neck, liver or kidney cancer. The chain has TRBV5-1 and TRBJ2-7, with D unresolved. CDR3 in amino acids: CASSPGGGSYEQYF. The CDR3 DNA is TGCGCCAGCAGCCCCGGTGGTGGGTCATACGAGCAGTACTTC.